Following are 27 T cell receptor beta chains from one sample sequenced in a study of blood T cell repertoires in COVID-19 (dated by TCRdb to about 2020). The library was prepared using the immunoSEQ multiplex PCR assay. TCRdb carries this immuneACCESS record with in-frame sequences only. Its versions omit some clonotypes, under half of them owing to an unresolved V gene in the studies checked, with the rest unexplained. The sample table shows some 190,000 clones, and 80% are seen once. The ten most abundant clones make up approximately 4.6% of the sample. Material: PBMCs or T cells enriched from blood (not recorded which). Source of these receptors: a man aged 30-40 years with acute COVID-19.

CDR3 DNA sequence: TGTGCCTGGAGTGTGGGAGACACAAGAACACTTAGGTTAGCTTTCTTT. Residues: CAWSVGDTRTLRLAFF. The chain joins TRBV30 to TRBJ1-1, with D uncertain. This CDR3 spans 16 amino acids. V shed 0 bases and J shed 10 bases, with 24 bases lying between them. CDR1 is GTSNPN and CDR2 is SVGIG in the germline V gene (reference sequence).

Only one count was recorded for this clone. The chain combines TRBV13 with TRBJ1-4, with D possibly matching TRBD1 (6 bases). The CDR3 spans 16 residues. CDR1 PRHDT and CDR2 FYEKMQ come from the germline V gene (reference sequence). Trimming left V 0 bases short and J 3 bases short, with 11 bases between. The CDR3 DNA follows: TGTGCCAGCAGCTTAGGACAGGGCTCGGCTAATGAAAAACTGTTTTTT. Translation: CASSLGQGSANEKLFF.

The rearrangement uses TRBV6-5 and TRBJ2-1; D remains unclear. Germline V CDR1 and CDR2: MNHEY, SVGAGI. The CDR3 spans 13 residues. Trimming removed 7 bases from V and 8 bases from J, with 15 bases in between. The CDR3 DNA reads as TGTGCCAGCAAGAAATTAGTTGTGGATGAGCAGTTCTTC. Its protein product is CASKKLVVDEQFF.

There are a few counts of this clone. J is TRBJ1-1 and V is TRBV7-9, with D possibly TRBD1 on 6 matching bases. The V end lost 5 bases, the J end lost 0 bases, and 10 bases lay between the germline ends. Germline CDR1 SEHNR, CDR2 FQNEAQ (reference sequence). The CDR3 runs to 14 residues. The CDR3 is CASSDTGLNTEAFF. The CDR3 nucleotides read TGTGCCAGCAGCGATACAGGGTTGAACACTGAAGCTTTCTTT.

V gene TRBV10-3 combines with J gene TRBJ2-1; TRBD1 might be the D (6 bases). V was trimmed by 2 bases and J by 1 base, leaving 6 bases between them. The CDR3 runs 14 residues. The germline V gene encodes CDR1 ENHRY and CDR2 SYGVKD. This CDR3 is CAISEGQSYNEQFF. CDR3 nucleotides: TGTGCCATCAGTGAGGGACAGTCCTACAATGAGCAGTTCTTC.

This chain uses TRBV28 with TRBJ2-7; a possible D gene is TRBD2 (5 bases). The CDR3 is 14 residues long. V was shortened by 7 bases and J by 4 bases, with 17 bases between the two germline ends. The germline CDR1 and CDR2 sequences are MDHEN and SYDVKM. This CDR3 reads CASTRRTALYEQYF. CDR3 DNA sequence: TGTGCCAGCACCCGGAGGACCGCTCTTTACGAGCAGTACTTC.

The table lists this clone with a few counts. The chain is built from TRBV12-3 or TRBV12-4 and TRBJ1-5, with TRBD1 as a possible D gene (5 bases). V lost 8 bases, J lost 7 bases, and 12 bases lay in between. The CDR3 runs 12 residues. CDR3 residues: CASSSGGQPQHF. The CDR3 DNA reads as TGTGCCAGCTCTAGCGGGGGACAGCCCCAGCATTTT.

Written as DNA, the CDR3 is TGTGCCAGCAGTTTGGGACTGAGAGATACGCAGTATTTT. This gives the protein CASSLGLRDTQYF. The chain links TRBV27 to TRBJ2-3, with D tentatively TRBD2 (6 bases). CDR1 is MNHEY, CDR2 SMNVEV, per germline (reference sequence). The V end lost 3 bases, the J end lost 5 bases, and 9 bases lay between the germline ends. This CDR3 is 13 amino acids long.

The chain uses TRBV3-1 (or the pseudogene TRBV3-2) and TRBJ2-1, with 10 bases lining up with TRBD2. Germline V gene lookup returns CDR1 LGHDT and CDR2 YNNKEL (reference sequence). The ends lost 1 base at V and 7 bases at J; junction bases unmatched: 10. The CDR3 totals 17 residues. CDR3: CASSQVESSGGRNEQFF. The CDR3 DNA reads TGTGCCAGCAGCCAAGTGGAATCTAGCGGGGGTCGGAATGAGCAGTTCTTC.

Ten or more counts support this clone. The chain carries TRBV4-1 and TRBJ2-6; D remains ambiguous. Germline assignment: CDR1 MGHRA and CDR2 YSYEKL. The CDR3 totals 15 residues. Trimming left V 4 bases short and J 0 bases short, with 7 bases between. The CDR3 region has the DNA TGCGCCAGCAGCCCCTCCTACTCTGGGGCCAACGTCCTGACTTTC. This codes for CASSPSYSGANVLTF.

The chain couples TRBV27 to TRBJ2-1, with 8 bases identical to TRBD1. The germline gives CDR1 MNHEY, CDR2 SMNVEV (reference sequence). CDR3 size: 16 residues. V shed 0 bases, J shed 5 bases, and the junction held 6 bases outside the gene matches. In DNA form, the CDR3 reads TGTGCCAGCAGTTTATCGTGGGACAGGCCGAACAATGAGCAGTTCTTC. Residues: CASSLSWDRPNNEQFF.

The rearrangement links TRBV18 to TRBJ1-2; TRBD1 aligns across 8 bases. Germline V gene data show CDR1 as KGHSH and CDR2 as LQKENI. The CDR3 length is 14 residues. V gave up 4 bases and J gave up 3 bases; unmatched junction bases: 4. The CDR3: CASSRDRTDYGYTF. For the CDR3, the DNA is TGTGCCAGCTCACGGGACAGGACCGACTATGGCTACACCTTC.

V usage is TRBV30 and J usage is TRBJ1-2; D not certain. This CDR3 is built from 13 residues. The ends were cut back, 3 bases at V and 4 bases at J, with 12 bases in the middle. From germline, CDR1 is GTSNPN and CDR2 SVGIG (reference sequence). CDR3 nucleotide sequence: TGTGCCTGGAGGGGAGGGCAGCGCTATGGCTACACCTTC. Amino acid sequence: CAWRGGQRYGYTF.

A word on this clone: The identical CDR3 is also encoded by other nucleotide sequences in the sample. This chain links TRBV4-2 with TRBJ2-5, with D tentatively TRBD1 (6 bases). V was trimmed by 1 base and J by 5 bases, leaving 11 bases between them. Per the germline V gene, CDR1 is LGHNA and CDR2 is YNFKEQ. This CDR3 contains 14 residues. The DNA for the CDR3 is TGTGCCAGCAGCCAAGGGGGGCCAGAGGAGACCCAGTACTTC. Protein sequence: CASSQGGPEETQYF.

This chain joins TRBV5-4 and TRBJ1-3, with D possibly being TRBD1 (6 bases). Trimming cost V 0 bases and J 4 bases, with 17 bases left between them. The CDR3 extends over 17 amino acids. Germline loops: CDR1 SGHNT, CDR2 YYREEE (reference sequence). The CDR3 DNA reads TGTGCCAGCAGCTTGGCAGGTGCAGGCGGGGGCGGAAACACCATATATTTT. It encodes CASSLAGAGGGGNTIYF. The full variable domain, rest sourced from reference TRBV5-4 and TRBJ1-3, is ETGVTQSPTHLIKTRGQQVTLRCSSQSGHNTVSWYQQALGQGPQFIFQYYREEENGRGNFPPRFSGLQFPNYSSELNVNALELDDSALYLCASSLAGAGGGGNTIYFGEGSWLTVV.

The CDR3 sequence: CSVVTGDGYTF. The CDR3 nucleotides read TGCAGCGTTGTTACAGGGGATGGCTACACCTTC. This chain uses TRBV29-1 with TRBJ1-2; TRBD1 aligns across 7 bases. There are 11 residues in the CDR3. Germline loops: CDR1 SQVTM, CDR2 ANQGSEA. With 4 bases clipped from V and 6 bases from J, the junction kept 2 bases outside the gene matches. Full variable domain (rest looked up from reference TRBV29-1 and TRBJ1-2): SAVISQKPSRDICQRGTSLTIQCQVDSQVTMMFWYRQQPGQSLTLIATANQGSEATYESGFVIDKFPISRPNLTFSTLTVSNMSPEDSSIYLCSVVTGDGYTFGSGTRLTVV.

The genes are TRBV14 and TRBJ1-2; unclear D gene. The CDR3 has 16 residues. Germline V gene data show CDR1 as SGHDN and CDR2 as FVKESK. The V end was cut by 0 bases, the J end by 4 bases, with 15 bases between. CDR3 sequence reads: CASSQDSGRFSYGYTF. CDR3 DNA: TGTGCCAGCAGCCAAGATAGCGGACGGTTTTCCTATGGCTACACCTTC.

The chain uses TRBV9 and TRBJ2-1, with 9 bases matching TRBD2. J gave up 2 bases and V 0 bases, and 9 bases lay outside the gene matches. Germline V gives CDR1 SGDLS, CDR2 YYNGEE. This CDR3 has 18 amino acids. The CDR3: CASSVAASGAVAYNEQFF. The CDR3 DNA reads as TGTGCCAGCAGCGTAGCGGCTAGCGGGGCTGTGGCCTACAATGAGCAGTTCTTC.

This clone was recorded at least ten times. The chain joins TRBV5-6 to TRBJ1-1; 8 nucleotides agree with TRBD1. Germline trimming cut 2 bases from V and 3 bases from J; bases unmatched to any gene: 12. The length of the CDR3 is 17 residues. CDR1 and CDR2 (germline): SGHDT, YYEEEE. The CDR3 coding sequence is TGTGCCAGCAGCTTAATTTGGGTGGTGACAGGGGACACTGAAGCTTTCTTT. Protein: CASSLIWVVTGDTEAFF.

The gene calls are TRBV2 and TRBJ2-3; TRBD2 matches 7 bases. With 6 bases clipped from V and 1 base from J, the junction kept 4 bases outside the gene matches. CDR3 length: 14 amino acids. Germline CDR1 and CDR2: SNHLY and FYNNEI. The CDR3 coding sequence is TGTGCCAGCAGCTTCGCGGGGGGCACAGATACGCAGTATTTT. Translating it yields CASSFAGGTDTQYF.

The CDR3 nucleotides are TGTGCCAGCTCGCTTGCGGGGCCTCGAGAGACCCAGTACTTC. Encoded protein: CASSLAGPRETQYF. The rearrangement uses TRBV2 and TRBJ2-5; D is perhaps TRBD2 (6 bases). Germline V gene data show CDR1 as SNHLY and CDR2 as FYNNEI. There are 14 residues in the CDR3. V was clipped by 8 bases and J by 4 bases, with 17 bases between them.

The chain links TRBV6-5 to TRBJ1-1; no reliable D call. The length of the CDR3 is 13 residues. Trimming stripped 8 bases from V and 4 bases from J, with 14 bases between. The germline V gene has CDR1 MNHEY and CDR2 SVGAGI. As DNA, the CDR3 is TGTGCCAGCCGGCTGGGTGGCGGCACTGAAGCTTTCTTT. It yields the protein CASRLGGGTEAFF.

This clone was found a few times. J is TRBJ2-1 and V is TRBV28; 8 bases fit TRBD2. Germline V lookup: CDR1 MDHEN, CDR2 SYDVKM. J gave up 4 bases and V 9 bases, and 8 bases lay outside the gene matches. The CDR3 extends over 14 amino acids. Here the CDR3 DNA reads TGTGCCAGTAATACGGGGGGGATGTACAATGAGCAGTTCTTC. Its translation is CASNTGGMYNEQFF.

V and J are TRBV5-1 and TRBJ1-3; possible D gene TRBD1, 6 bases. Between the trimmed V and J ends, which lost 5 bases and 4 bases, there was a span of 10 bases. Germline CDR1 is SGHRS and CDR2 is YFSETQ. The CDR3 runs 13 residues. The CDR3 DNA reads TGCGCCAGCAGGGACAGCGCAGGAAACACCATATATTTT. This gives the protein CASRDSAGNTIYF.

The gene calls are TRBV5-1 and TRBJ2-5; 7 positions match TRBD1. Germline CDR1 SGHRS, CDR2 YFSETQ. The CDR3 length is 13 residues. The J segment lost 5 bases and the V segment lost 4 bases, leaving 5 bases of the junction unmatched. CDR3 in amino acids: CASSQGQIETQYF. The CDR3 DNA reads as TGCGCCAGCAGCCAGGGACAGATCGAGACCCAGTACTTC. The full variable domain, in which reference TRBV5-1 and TRBJ2-5 provide the parts outside the CDR3, is KAGVTQTPRYLIKTRGQQVTLSCSPISGHRSVSWYQQTPGQGLQFLFEYFSETQRNKGNFPGRFSGRQFSNSRSEMNVSTLELGDSALYLCASSQGQIETQYFGPGTRLLVL.

V and J are TRBV29-1 and TRBJ2-1; D is undetermined. V was trimmed by 5 bases and J by 3 bases, leaving 5 bases between them. CDR1 and CDR2 (germline): SQVTM, ANQGSEA. The CDR3 length is 11 residues. The chain's CDR3 is CSVSFYNEQFF. The CDR3 DNA reads as TGCAGCGTTTCCTTCTACAATGAGCAGTTCTTC.

This chain connects TRBV20-1 to TRBJ2-3; 8 bases are a match to TRBD2. The CDR3 sequence is 17 residues long. The J segment lost 6 bases and the V segment lost 3 bases, leaving 17 bases of the junction unmatched. Germline V gene data show CDR1 as DFQATT and CDR2 as SNEGSKA (reference sequence). Written as DNA, the CDR3 is TGCAGTGCTAGTACTTATCACCCTAGCGGGTATGTGGATACGCAGTATTTT. Its protein product is CSASTYHPSGYVDTQYF.